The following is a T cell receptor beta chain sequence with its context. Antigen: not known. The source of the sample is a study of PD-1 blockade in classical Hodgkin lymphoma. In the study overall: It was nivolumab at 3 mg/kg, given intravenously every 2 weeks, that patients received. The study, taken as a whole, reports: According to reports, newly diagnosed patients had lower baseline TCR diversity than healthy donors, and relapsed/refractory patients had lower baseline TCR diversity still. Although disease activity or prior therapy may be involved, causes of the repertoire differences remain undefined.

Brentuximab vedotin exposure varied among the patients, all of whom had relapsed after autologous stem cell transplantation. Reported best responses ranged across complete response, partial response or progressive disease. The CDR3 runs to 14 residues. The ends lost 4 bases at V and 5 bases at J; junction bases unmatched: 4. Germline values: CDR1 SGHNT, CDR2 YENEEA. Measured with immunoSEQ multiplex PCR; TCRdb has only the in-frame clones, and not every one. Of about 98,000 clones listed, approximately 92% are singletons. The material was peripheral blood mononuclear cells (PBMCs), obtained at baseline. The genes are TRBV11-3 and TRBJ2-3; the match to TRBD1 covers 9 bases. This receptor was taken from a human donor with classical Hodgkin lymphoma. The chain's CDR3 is CASSWRGQGDTQYF. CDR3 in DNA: TGTGCCAGCAGCTGGAGGGGACAGGGAGATACGCAGTATTTT.